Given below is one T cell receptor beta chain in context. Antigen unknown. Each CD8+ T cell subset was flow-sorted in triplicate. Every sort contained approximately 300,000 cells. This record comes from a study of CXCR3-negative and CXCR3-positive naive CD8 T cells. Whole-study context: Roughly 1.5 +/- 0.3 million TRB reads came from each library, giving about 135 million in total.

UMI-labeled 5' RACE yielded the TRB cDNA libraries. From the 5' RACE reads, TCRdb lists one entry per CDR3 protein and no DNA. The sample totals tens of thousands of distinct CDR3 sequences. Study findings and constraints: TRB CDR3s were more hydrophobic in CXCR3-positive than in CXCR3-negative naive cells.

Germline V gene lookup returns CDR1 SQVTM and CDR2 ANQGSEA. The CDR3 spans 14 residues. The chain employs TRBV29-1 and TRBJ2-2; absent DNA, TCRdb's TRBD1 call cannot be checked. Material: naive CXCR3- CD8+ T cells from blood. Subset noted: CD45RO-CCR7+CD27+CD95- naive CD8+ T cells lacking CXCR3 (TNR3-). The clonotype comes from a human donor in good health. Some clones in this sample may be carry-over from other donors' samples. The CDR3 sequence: CSATGRFSAGELFF.